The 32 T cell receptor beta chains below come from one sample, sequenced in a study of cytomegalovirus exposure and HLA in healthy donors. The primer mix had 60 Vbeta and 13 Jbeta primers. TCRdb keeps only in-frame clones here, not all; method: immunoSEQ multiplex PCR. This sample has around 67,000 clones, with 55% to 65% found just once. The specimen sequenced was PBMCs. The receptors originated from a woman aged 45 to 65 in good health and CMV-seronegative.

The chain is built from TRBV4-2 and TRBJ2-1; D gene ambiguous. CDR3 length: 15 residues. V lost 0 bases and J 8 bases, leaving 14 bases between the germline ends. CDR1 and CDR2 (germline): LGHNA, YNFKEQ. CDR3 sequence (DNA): TGTGCCAGCAGCCAAGATCCCACTAACACCGATGAGCAGTTCTTC. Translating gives CASSQDPTNTDEQFF.

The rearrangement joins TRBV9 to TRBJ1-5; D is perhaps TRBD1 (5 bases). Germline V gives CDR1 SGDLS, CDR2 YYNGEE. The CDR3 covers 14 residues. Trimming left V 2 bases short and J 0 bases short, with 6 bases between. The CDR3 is CASSVTDSNQPQHF. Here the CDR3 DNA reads TGTGCCAGCAGCGTGACAGATAGCAATCAGCCCCAGCATTTT.

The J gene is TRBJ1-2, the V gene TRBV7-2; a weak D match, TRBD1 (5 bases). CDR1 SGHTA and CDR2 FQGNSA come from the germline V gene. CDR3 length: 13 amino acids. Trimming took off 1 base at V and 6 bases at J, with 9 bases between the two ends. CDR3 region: CASSLDRNDGYTF. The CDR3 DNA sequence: TGTGCCAGCAGCTTAGACAGGAACGATGGCTACACCTTC.

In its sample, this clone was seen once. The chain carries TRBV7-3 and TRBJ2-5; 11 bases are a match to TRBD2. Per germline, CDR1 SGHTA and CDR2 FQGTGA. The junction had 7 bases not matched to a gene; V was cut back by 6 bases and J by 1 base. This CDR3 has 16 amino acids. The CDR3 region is CASSPVAGGSQETQYF. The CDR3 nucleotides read TGTGCCAGCAGTCCCGTAGCGGGAGGGTCCCAAGAGACCCAGTACTTC.

The CDR3 protein is CASRDTRAYEQYF. Written as DNA, the CDR3 is TGTGCCAGCAGGGACACCCGGGCCTACGAGCAGTACTTC. The chain couples TRBV2 to TRBJ2-7, with a tentative D call TRBD1 (5 bases). This CDR3 has 13 residues. Trimming removed 6 bases from V and 2 bases from J, with 11 bases in between. Germline CDR1 is SNHLY and CDR2 is FYNNEI.

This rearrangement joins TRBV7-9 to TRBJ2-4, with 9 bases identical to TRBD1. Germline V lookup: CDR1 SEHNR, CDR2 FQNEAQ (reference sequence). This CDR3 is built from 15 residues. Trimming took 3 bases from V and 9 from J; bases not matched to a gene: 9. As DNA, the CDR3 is TGTGCCAGCAGCTTGGGGACAGGGCGATCGGGCATTCAGTACTTC. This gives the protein CASSLGTGRSGIQYF.

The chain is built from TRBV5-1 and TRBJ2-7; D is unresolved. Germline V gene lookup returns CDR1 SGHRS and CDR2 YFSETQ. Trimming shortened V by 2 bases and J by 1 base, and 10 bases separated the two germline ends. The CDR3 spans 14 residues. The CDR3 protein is CASSFGPGSYEQYF. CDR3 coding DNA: TGCGCCAGCAGCTTCGGCCCAGGATCCTACGAGCAGTACTTC.

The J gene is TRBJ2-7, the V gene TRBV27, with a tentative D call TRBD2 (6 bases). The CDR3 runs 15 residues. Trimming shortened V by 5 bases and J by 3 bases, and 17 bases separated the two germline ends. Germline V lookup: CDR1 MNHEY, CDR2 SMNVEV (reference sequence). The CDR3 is CASSPTSWRSYEQYF. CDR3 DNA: TGTGCCAGCAGTCCCACTAGCTGGAGGAGCTACGAGCAGTACTTC.

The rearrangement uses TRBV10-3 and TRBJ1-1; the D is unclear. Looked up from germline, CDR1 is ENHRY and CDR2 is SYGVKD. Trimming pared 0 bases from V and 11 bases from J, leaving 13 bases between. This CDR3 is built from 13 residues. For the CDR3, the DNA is TGTGCCATCAGTGAGTCGGAGGAGTCAGCGGCTTTCTTT. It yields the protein CAISESEESAAFF.

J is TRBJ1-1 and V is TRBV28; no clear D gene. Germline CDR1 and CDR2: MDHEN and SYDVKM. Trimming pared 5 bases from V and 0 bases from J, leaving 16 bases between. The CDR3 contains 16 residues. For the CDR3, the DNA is TGTGCCAGCAGTCCTCCTGGGAGGCTAATGAACACTGAAGCTTTCTTT. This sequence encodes CASSPPGRLMNTEAFF.

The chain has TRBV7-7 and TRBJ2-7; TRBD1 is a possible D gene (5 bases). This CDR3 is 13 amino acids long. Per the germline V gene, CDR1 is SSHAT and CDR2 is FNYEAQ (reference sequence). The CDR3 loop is CADGHSPSYEQYF. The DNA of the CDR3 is TGTGCTGACGGACATTCCCCCTCCTACGAGCAGTACTTC.

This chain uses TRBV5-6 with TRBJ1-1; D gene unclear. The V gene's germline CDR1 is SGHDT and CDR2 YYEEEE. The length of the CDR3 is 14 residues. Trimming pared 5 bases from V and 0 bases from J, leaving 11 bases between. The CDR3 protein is CASSLDPMNTEAFF. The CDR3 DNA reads TGTGCCAGCAGTTTAGATCCCATGAACACTGAAGCTTTCTTT.

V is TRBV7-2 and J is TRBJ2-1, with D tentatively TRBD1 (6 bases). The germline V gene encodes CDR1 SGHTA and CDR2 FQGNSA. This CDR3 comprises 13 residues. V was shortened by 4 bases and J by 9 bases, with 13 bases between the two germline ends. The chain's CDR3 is CASSSYRVGEQFF. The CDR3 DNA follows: TGTGCCAGCAGCTCGTACAGGGTTGGTGAGCAGTTCTTC.

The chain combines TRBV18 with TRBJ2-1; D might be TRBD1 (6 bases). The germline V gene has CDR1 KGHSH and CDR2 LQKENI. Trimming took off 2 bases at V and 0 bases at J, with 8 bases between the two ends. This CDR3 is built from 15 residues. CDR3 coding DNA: TGTGCCAGCTCACCAGACAGGAGCTCCTACAATGAGCAGTTCTTC. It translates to CASSPDRSSYNEQFF.

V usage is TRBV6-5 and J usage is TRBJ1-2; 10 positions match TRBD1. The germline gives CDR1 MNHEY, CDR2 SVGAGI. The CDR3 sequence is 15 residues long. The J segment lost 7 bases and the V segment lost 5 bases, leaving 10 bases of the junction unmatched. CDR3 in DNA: TGTGCCAGCAGTACACGACCGGGACAGGGGCCTGGCTACACCTTC. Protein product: CASSTRPGQGPGYTF.

For the CDR3, the DNA is TGTGCCAGCAGCCAAGAGGTTGACAGGCCGAACTATGGCTACACCTTC. Protein: CASSQEVDRPNYGYTF. The V gene is TRBV14, the J gene TRBJ1-2, with D possibly matching TRBD1 (6 bases). From germline, CDR1 is SGHDN and CDR2 FVKESK. This CDR3 has 16 residues. V was cut by 0 bases and J by 2 bases, with 13 bases left in between.

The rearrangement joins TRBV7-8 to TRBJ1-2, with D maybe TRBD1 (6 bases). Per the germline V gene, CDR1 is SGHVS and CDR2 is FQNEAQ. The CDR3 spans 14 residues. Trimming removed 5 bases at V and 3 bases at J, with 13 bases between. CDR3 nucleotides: TGTGCCAGCAGCCCTTCAGGGGTAGACTATGGCTACACCTTC. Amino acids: CASSPSGVDYGYTF.

For the CDR3, the DNA is TGTGCCAGCCAGGGGACACCATATGGCTACACCTTC. This sequence encodes CASQGTPYGYTF. This chain links TRBV28 with TRBJ1-2; TRBD1 might be the D (6 bases). The germline CDR1 and CDR2 sequences are MDHEN and SYDVKM. V was clipped by 8 bases and J by 5 bases, with 12 bases between them. The CDR3 sequence is 12 residues long.

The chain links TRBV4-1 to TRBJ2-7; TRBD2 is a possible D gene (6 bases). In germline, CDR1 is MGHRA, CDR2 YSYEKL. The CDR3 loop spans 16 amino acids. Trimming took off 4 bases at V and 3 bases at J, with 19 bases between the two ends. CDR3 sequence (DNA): TGCGCCAGCAGCCCGACCTCATTGGACGGGGGCTACGAGCAGTACTTC. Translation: CASSPTSLDGGYEQYF.

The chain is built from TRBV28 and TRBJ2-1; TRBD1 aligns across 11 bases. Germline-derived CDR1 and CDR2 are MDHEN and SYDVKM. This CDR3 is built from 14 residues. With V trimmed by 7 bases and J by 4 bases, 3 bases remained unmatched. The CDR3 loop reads CASKGTGGYNEQFF. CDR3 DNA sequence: TGTGCCAGCAAAGGGACAGGGGGATACAATGAGCAGTTCTTC.

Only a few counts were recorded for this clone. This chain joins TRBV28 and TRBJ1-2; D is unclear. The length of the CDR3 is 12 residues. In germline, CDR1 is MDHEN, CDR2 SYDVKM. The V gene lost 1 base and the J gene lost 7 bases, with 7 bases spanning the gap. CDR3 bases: TGTGCCAGCAGTTTATATGAGGGTGGCTACACCTTC. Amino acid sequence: CASSLYEGGYTF.

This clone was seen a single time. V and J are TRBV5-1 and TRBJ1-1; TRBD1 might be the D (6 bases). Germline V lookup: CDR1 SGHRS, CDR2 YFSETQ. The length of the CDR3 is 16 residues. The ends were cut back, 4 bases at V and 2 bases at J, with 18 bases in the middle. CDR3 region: CASSRTGGPSNTEAFF. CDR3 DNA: TGCGCCAGCAGCCGCACCGGGGGGCCGTCCAACACTGAAGCTTTCTTT.

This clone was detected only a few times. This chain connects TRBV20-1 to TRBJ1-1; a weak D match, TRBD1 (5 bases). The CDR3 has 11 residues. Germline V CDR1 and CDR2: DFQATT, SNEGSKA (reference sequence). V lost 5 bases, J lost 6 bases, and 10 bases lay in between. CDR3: CSAGRGAEAFF. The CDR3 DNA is TGCAGTGCTGGGAGGGGAGCTGAAGCTTTCTTT.

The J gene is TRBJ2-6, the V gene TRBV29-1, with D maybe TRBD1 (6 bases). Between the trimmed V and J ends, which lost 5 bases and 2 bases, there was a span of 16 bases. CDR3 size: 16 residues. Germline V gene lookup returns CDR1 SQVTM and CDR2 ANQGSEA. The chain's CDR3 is CSVRDPGDPGANVLTF. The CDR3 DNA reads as TGCAGCGTTCGGGATCCAGGGGACCCTGGGGCCAACGTCCTGACTTTC.

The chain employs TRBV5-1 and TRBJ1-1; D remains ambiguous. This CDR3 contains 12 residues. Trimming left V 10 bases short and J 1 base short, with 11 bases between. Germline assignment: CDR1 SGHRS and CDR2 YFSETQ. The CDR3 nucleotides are TGCGCCTCCTCTCGGGGGAACACTGAAGCTTTCTTT. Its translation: CASSRGNTEAFF.

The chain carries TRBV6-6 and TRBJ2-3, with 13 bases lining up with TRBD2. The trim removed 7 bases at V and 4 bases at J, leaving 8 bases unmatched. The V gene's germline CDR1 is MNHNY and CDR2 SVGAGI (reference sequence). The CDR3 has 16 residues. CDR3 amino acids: CASNLQLAGGADTQYF. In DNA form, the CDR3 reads TGTGCCAGCAACCTCCAACTAGCGGGGGGGGCAGATACGCAGTATTTT.

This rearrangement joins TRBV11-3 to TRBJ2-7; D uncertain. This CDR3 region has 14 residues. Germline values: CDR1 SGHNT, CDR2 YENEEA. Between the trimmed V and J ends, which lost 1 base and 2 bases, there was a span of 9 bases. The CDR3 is CASSLGVSPYEQYF. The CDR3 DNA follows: TGTGCCAGCAGCTTAGGAGTGAGCCCCTACGAGCAGTACTTC.

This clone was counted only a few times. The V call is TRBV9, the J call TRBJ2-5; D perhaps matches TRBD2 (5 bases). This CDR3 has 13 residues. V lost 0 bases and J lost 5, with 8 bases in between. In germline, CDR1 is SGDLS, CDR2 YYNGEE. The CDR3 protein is CASSVDVAETQYF. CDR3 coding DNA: TGTGCCAGCAGCGTAGACGTAGCGGAGACCCAGTACTTC. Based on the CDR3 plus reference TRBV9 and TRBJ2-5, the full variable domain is DSGVTQTPKHLITATGQRVTLRCSPRSGDLSVYWYQQSLDQGLQFLIQYYNGEERAKGNILERFSAQQFPDLHSELNLSSLELGDSALYFCASSVDVAETQYFGPGTRLLVL.

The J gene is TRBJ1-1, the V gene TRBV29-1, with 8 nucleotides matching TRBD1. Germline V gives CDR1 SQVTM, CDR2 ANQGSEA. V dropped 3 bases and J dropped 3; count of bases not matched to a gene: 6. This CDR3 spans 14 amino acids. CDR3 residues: CSVDRGPWDTEAFF. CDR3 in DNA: TGCAGCGTTGACAGGGGGCCTTGGGACACTGAAGCTTTCTTT.

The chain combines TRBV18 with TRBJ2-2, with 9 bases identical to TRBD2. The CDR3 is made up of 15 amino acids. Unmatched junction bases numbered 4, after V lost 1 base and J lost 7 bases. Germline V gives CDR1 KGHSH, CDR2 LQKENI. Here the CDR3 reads CASSPRSSGDGELFF. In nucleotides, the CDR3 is TGTGCCAGCTCACCACGGTCTAGCGGGGACGGGGAGCTGTTTTTT. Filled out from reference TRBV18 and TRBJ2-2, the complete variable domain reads NAGVMQNPRHLVRRRGQEARLRCSPMKGHSHVYWYRQLPEEGLKFMVYLQKENIIDESGMPKERFSAEFPKEGPSILRIQQVVRGDSAAYFCASSPRSSGDGELFFGEGSRLTVL.

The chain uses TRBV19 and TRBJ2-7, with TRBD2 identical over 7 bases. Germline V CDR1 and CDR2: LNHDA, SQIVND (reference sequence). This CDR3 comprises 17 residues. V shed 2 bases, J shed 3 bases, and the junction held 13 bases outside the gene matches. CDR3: CASSIRGLAETLYEQYF. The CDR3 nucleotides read TGTGCCAGTAGTATAAGGGGCCTAGCGGAGACCCTCTACGAGCAGTACTTC.

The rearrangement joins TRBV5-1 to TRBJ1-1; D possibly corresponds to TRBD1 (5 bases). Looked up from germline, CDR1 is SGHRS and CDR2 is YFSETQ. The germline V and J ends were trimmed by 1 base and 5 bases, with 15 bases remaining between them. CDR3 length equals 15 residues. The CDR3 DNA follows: TGCGCCAGCAGCTTGTCCCCTTACGGGGGTACTGAAGCTTTCTTT. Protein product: CASSLSPYGGTEAFF.